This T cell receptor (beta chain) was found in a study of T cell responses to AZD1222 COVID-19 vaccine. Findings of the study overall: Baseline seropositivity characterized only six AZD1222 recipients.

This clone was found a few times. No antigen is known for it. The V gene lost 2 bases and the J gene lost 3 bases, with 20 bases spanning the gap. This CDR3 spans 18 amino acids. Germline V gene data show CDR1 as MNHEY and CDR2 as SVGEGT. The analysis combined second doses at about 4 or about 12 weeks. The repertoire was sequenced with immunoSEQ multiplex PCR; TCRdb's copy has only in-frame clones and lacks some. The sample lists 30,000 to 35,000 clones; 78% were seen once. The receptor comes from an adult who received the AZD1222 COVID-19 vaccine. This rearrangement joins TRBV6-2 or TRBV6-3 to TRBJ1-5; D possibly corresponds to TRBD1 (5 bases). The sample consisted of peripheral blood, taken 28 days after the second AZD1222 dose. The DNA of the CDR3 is TGTGCCAGCAGTTACAACGAGGAATCCCCGGGGCACAATCAGCCCCAGCATTTT. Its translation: CASSYNEESPGHNQPQHF.